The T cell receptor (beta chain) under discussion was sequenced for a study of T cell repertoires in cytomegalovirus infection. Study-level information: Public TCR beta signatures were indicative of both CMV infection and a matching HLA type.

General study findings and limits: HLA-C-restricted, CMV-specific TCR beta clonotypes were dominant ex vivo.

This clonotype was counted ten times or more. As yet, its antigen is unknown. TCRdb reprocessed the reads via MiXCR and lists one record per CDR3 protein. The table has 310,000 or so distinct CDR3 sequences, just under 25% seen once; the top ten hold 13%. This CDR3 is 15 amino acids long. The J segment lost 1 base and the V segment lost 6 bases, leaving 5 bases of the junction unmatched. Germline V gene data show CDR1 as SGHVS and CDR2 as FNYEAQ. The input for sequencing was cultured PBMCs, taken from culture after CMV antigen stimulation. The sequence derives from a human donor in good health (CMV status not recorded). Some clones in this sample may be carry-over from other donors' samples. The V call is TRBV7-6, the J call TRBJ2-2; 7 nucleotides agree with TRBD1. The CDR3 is CASRFGQENTGELFF. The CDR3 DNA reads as TGTGCCAGCAGATTCGGACAGGAGAACACCGGGGAGCTGTTTTTT.